What follows are 27 T cell receptor beta chains derived from one specimen sequenced in a study of cytomegalovirus exposure and HLA in healthy donors. It was with 60 Vbeta and 13 Jbeta primers that the PCR ran. Using immunoSEQ multiplex PCR, the repertoire was profiled, and TCRdb retains in-frame clones only, with some absent. The sample shows approximately 100,000 clones, about two thirds of them seen only once. Specimen: PBMCs. The receptors stem from a female donor in good health and CMV-seronegative.

The chain couples TRBV5-1 to TRBJ2-7, with a weak D call TRBD2 (5 bases). V was shortened by 0 bases and J by 6 bases, with 10 bases between the two germline ends. The V gene's germline CDR1 is SGHRS and CDR2 YFSETQ. This CDR3 has 13 amino acids. CDR3 in amino acids: CASSLASEGEQYF. In DNA, the CDR3 is TGCGCCAGCAGCTTGGCGTCAGAGGGCGAGCAGTACTTC.

The rearrangement joins TRBV9 to TRBJ2-2, with 7 bases matching TRBD1. The germline gives CDR1 SGDLS, CDR2 YYNGEE. V lost 3 bases and J lost 2; bases outside the gene matches: 4. The CDR3 runs to 15 residues. This CDR3 reads CASSARDSNTGELFF. DNA for the CDR3: TGTGCCAGCAGCGCCCGGGACAGCAACACCGGGGAGCTGTTTTTT.

This clone was observed a single time. Other DNA sequences in the same sample also yield this CDR3. The chain combines TRBV19 with TRBJ1-1; D possibly corresponds to TRBD1 (5 bases). The germline V gene has CDR1 LNHDA and CDR2 SQIVND (reference sequence). CDR3 length: 13 residues. The germline V and J ends were trimmed by 3 bases and 3 bases, with 8 bases remaining between them. The CDR3: CASSIKGDTEAFF. CDR3 DNA: TGTGCCAGTAGTATTAAAGGGGACACTGAAGCTTTCTTT.

The chain links TRBV4-1 to TRBJ2-1; TRBD1 agrees at 8 bases. Germline assignment: CDR1 MGHRA and CDR2 YSYEKL. The CDR3 has 18 amino acids. V lost 4 bases to trimming and J lost 6 bases; unmatched junction nucleotides: 17. The DNA for the CDR3 is TGCGCCAGCAGCCCAGCAGGGACTTCGGACAGGGTAGTCAATGAGCAGTTCTTC. Translating gives CASSPAGTSDRVVNEQFF.

This sequence joins TRBV11-2 and TRBJ1-1; the D gene is possibly TRBD1 (5 bases). This CDR3 region has 14 residues. Germline CDR1 is SGHAT and CDR2 is FQNNGV. V dropped 5 bases and J dropped 4 bases, with 14 bases sitting between them. CDR3 sequence: CASSPPRTPTEAFF. Written as DNA, the CDR3 is TGTGCCAGCAGCCCGCCTCGGACACCCACTGAAGCTTTCTTT.

The chain recombines TRBV10-1 with TRBJ1-4, with 8 bases matching TRBD1. The CDR3 is 14 amino acids. CDR1 and CDR2 from the germline V gene are WNHNN and SYGVQD (reference sequence). J lost 6 bases, V lost 7 bases, and 7 bases had no gene match. The CDR3 DNA follows: TGCGCCAGCATCAACCAGGGGGCAGATGAAAAACTGTTTTTT. It codes for CASINQGADEKLFF.

This sequence joins TRBV28 and TRBJ1-1; the D gene is possibly TRBD1 (5 bases). Trimming took off 7 bases at V and 4 bases at J, with 16 bases between the two ends. CDR1 is MDHEN, CDR2 SYDVKM, per germline. CDR3 size: 14 residues. The CDR3 bases are TGTGCCAGCACCCTCCCCAGGGAACCCACTGAAGCTTTCTTT. Translated, it gives CASTLPREPTEAFF.

The gene calls are TRBV6-5 and TRBJ2-7, with a tentative D call TRBD2 (5 bases). Trimming removed 0 bases at V and 5 bases at J, with 14 bases between. Germline V gives CDR1 MNHEY, CDR2 SVGAGI. The CDR3 length is 15 residues. The CDR3 region has the DNA TGTGCCAGCAGTTACTCTAGCGTTGTTTCCCACGAGCAGTACTTC. Its protein is CASSYSSVVSHEQYF.

This chain uses TRBV29-1 with TRBJ2-1; D perhaps matches TRBD1 (5 bases). Trimming removed 4 bases at V and 0 bases at J, with 10 bases between. The CDR3 has 14 residues. Germline assignment: CDR1 SQVTM and CDR2 ANQGSEA. This CDR3 reads CSVVGAPSYNEQFF. CDR3 in DNA: TGCAGCGTTGTTGGGGCTCCCTCCTACAATGAGCAGTTCTTC.

The sample holds a few counts of this clone. The chain links TRBV5-5 to TRBJ2-7, with 15 bases that match TRBD2. V was clipped by 9 bases and J by 7 bases; unmatched bases: 14. This CDR3 contains 16 residues. The germline gives CDR1 SGHKS, CDR2 YYEKEE (reference sequence). In DNA form, the CDR3 reads TGTGCCACGCGTACCGGACTAGCGGGAGGGCCTGGGGAGCAGTACTTC. Encoded protein: CATRTGLAGGPGEQYF.

This clone turned up a few times. This rearrangement joins TRBV10-3 to TRBJ2-1; D remains ambiguous. In germline, CDR1 is ENHRY, CDR2 SYGVKD. Deletions cut 3 bases from V and 0 bases from J, with 12 bases between. The CDR3 is 16 residues long. CDR3 DNA sequence: TGTGCCATCAGTGACGCCGGCGGCCGCTCCTACAATGAGCAGTTCTTC. Its translation is CAISDAGGRSYNEQFF.

There are a few counts of this clone. The V gene is TRBV18, the J gene TRBJ2-1; D gene uncertain. V was shortened by 6 bases and J by 0 bases, with 12 bases between the two germline ends. The CDR3 totals 15 residues. Germline CDR1 reads KGHSH; CDR2 reads LQKENI. The CDR3 DNA follows: TGTGCCAGCTCGACGACTGGTGGCTCCTACAATGAGCAGTTCTTC. Translation: CASSTTGGSYNEQFF.

This clone was observed a handful of times. The rearrangement joins TRBV5-4 to TRBJ2-2, with 9 nucleotides matching TRBD2. The CDR3 sequence is 17 residues long. CDR1 and CDR2 from the germline V gene are SGHNT and YYREEE (reference sequence). The ends lost 5 bases at V and 6 bases at J; junction bases unmatched: 14. The CDR3 sequence: CASREGRGTSRAGELFF. Written as DNA, the CDR3 is TGTGCCAGCAGGGAGGGACGCGGGACTAGCCGGGCCGGGGAGCTGTTTTTT.

This chain joins TRBV30 and TRBJ2-1; D is perhaps TRBD2 (5 bases). Germline-derived CDR1 and CDR2 are GTSNPN and SVGIG (reference sequence). V was cut by 0 bases and J by 4 bases, with 7 bases left in between. CDR3 length: 13 amino acids. CDR3 DNA sequence: TGTGCCTGGAGTGTGGGAGATTACAATGAGCAGTTCTTC. Translation gives CAWSVGDYNEQFF.

This clone occurred a few times. V and J are TRBV7-3 and TRBJ2-3, with D perhaps matching TRBD1 (5 bases). Germline values: CDR1 SGHTA, CDR2 FQGTGA. The CDR3 is 14 residues long. V was pared by 2 bases and J by 3 bases, with 9 bases between. CDR3 sequence (DNA): TGTGCCAGCAGCTTAGGCAGGGCTACAGATACGCAGTATTTT. It is translated as CASSLGRATDTQYF.

The chain employs TRBV18 and TRBJ2-2, with 9 bases fitting TRBD2. There are 16 residues in the CDR3. Germline-derived CDR1 and CDR2 are KGHSH and LQKENI. The V and J ends lost 1 base and 5 bases, in that order; junction bases with no gene match: 5. The CDR3 reads CASSPLAGVRTGELFF. The CDR3, as DNA: TGTGCCAGCTCACCACTAGCGGGAGTTAGGACCGGGGAGCTGTTTTTT.

The V and J genes are TRBV6-1 and TRBJ2-3, with D perhaps matching TRBD2 (5 bases). The CDR3 consists of 13 residues. Per the germline V gene, CDR1 is MNHNS and CDR2 is SASEGT. V shed 5 bases and J shed 5 bases, with 11 bases lying between them. The CDR3 nucleotides are TGTGCCAGCAGTTTAGTGGGAGTAGATACGCAGTATTTT. This translates into CASSLVGVDTQYF.

CDR3 region: CASTLHGYEQYF. The DNA of the CDR3 is TGTGCCAGCACCCTCCACGGGTACGAGCAGTACTTC. V usage is TRBV6-1 and J usage is TRBJ2-7, with D hard to call. The germline V gene has CDR1 MNHNS and CDR2 SASEGT. Between the trimmed V and J ends, which lost 7 bases and 4 bases, there was a span of 11 bases. The CDR3 totals 12 residues.

This rearrangement joins TRBV19 to TRBJ2-7; 7 nucleotides align to TRBD1. This CDR3 comprises 14 residues. After removal of 3 bases from V and 2 bases from J, the junction contained 4 bases not matched to a gene. Per germline, CDR1 LNHDA and CDR2 SQIVND (reference sequence). In nucleotides, the CDR3 is TGTGCCAGTAGTATTAACAGGGGCCCCTACGAGCAGTACTTC. Encoded protein: CASSINRGPYEQYF.

The count of this clone is one. The J gene is TRBJ2-7, the V gene TRBV6-5; 13 bases align to TRBD2. The CDR3 contains 15 residues. V lost 6 bases and J lost 2; bases outside the gene matches: 4. CDR1 is MNHEY, CDR2 SVGAGI, per germline. This chain's CDR3 is CASRSGTSGTYEQYF. CDR3 coding DNA: TGTGCCAGCAGGTCCGGGACTAGCGGGACCTACGAGCAGTACTTC.

This chain joins TRBV19 and TRBJ1-5; D is undetermined. Germline V lookup: CDR1 LNHDA, CDR2 SQIVND (reference sequence). This CDR3 comprises 16 residues. Between the trimmed V and J ends, which lost 7 bases and 6 bases, there was a span of 22 bases. Written as DNA, the CDR3 is TGTGCCAGTACCTCCCTACTGGGCCCTTTAAGTCAGCCCCAGCATTTT. Encoded protein: CASTSLLGPLSQPQHF.

V gene TRBV9 combines with J gene TRBJ1-2; 7 bases map to TRBD1. CDR3 length: 14 amino acids. CDR1 SGDLS and CDR2 YYNGEE come from the germline V gene. V lost 7 bases and J lost 7; bases outside the gene matches: 13. The CDR3 spells CASRAGRGKGGYTF. CDR3 nucleotide sequence: TGTGCCAGCCGAGCGGGCAGGGGGAAAGGTGGCTACACCTTC.

The chain is built from TRBV10-3 and TRBJ2-7, with D possibly being TRBD1 (6 bases). The V and J ends lost 8 bases and 7 bases respectively, with 12 bases between them. The CDR3 has 11 residues. Germline V gives CDR1 ENHRY, CDR2 SYGVKD. The CDR3 spells CAISGAKEQYF. For the CDR3, the DNA is TGTGCCATCTCAGGGGCGAAGGAGCAGTACTTC.

The rearrangement joins TRBV4-1 to TRBJ2-7; D ambiguous. Germline V gene lookup returns CDR1 MGHRA and CDR2 YSYEKL. The V gene lost 0 bases and the J gene lost 1 base, with 16 bases spanning the gap. This CDR3 is built from 17 residues. As DNA, the CDR3 is TGCGCCAGCAGCCAAGAGCGTCTGGAGACCCGATCCTACGAGCAGTACTTC. This sequence encodes CASSQERLETRSYEQYF.

Of note for this clone: One end of the junction fails to match germline, which may point to a read error. The V and J genes are TRBV5-4 and TRBJ2-1, with 7 positions matching TRBD2. The CDR3 runs to 14 residues. Germline values: CDR1 SGHNT, CDR2 YYREEE (reference sequence). The CDR3 DNA reads TGTGCCAGCAGCCTCGATCCGATAACGAGGGAGGGGATCTTC. It yields the protein CASSLDPITREGIF.

This rearrangement joins TRBV4-1 to TRBJ1-4; possibly TRBD1 for D (6 bases). V was pared by 0 bases and J by 4 bases, with 15 bases between. Looked up from germline, CDR1 is MGHRA and CDR2 is YSYEKL. The CDR3 is 17 residues long. The CDR3 bases are TGCGCCAGCAGCCAAGATTCCGGGACATCTTATAATGAAAAACTGTTTTTT. It codes for CASSQDSGTSYNEKLFF.

CDR3 bases: TGTGCCAGCAGTGATATTTGGGGTGGGGCGCCTAATGGCTACACCTTC. Amino acid sequence: CASSDIWGGAPNGYTF. This sequence joins TRBV2 and TRBJ1-2, with D possibly matching TRBD1 (5 bases). The CDR3 has 16 amino acids. V dropped 3 bases and J dropped 6 bases, with 20 bases sitting between them. Germline V lookup: CDR1 SNHLY, CDR2 FYNNEI.